A selection of T cell receptor beta chains follows, all from one sample in a study of beta chain features in type 1 diabetes. Some clones are missing from TCRdb's copy, which holds only in-frame ones; the method was immunoSEQ multiplex PCR. The sample consists of approximately 160,000 clones, around 10% of them appearing once. The sequencing input was central memory CD4+ T cells from blood. These receptors all come from a man aged 25-40 years with type 1 diabetes. Both conserved end residues are part of each CDR3. Fields, in order: clone size, J gene, V gene, D gene, CDR3 DNA, CDR3 protein. The D gene is left open where the match is weak. The size of a clone is reported for some rows only, either as once, few or many, or as a class for expanded clones.

>.|TRBJ2-4|TRBV9|TRBD2
TGTGCCAGCAGCGTAGAGGCTAGCGGGACCAAAAACATTCAGTACTTC
CASSVEASGTKNIQYF
>.|TRBJ2-1|TRBV19|.
TGTGCCAGTAGTGCCTGGGGGGACAGCTCCTACAATGAGCAGTTCTTC
CASSAWGDSSYNEQFF
>.|TRBJ2-6|TRBV11-2|.
TGTGCCAGCAGCTTACGTTCTCTCTCTGGGGCCAACGTCCTGACTTTC
CASSLRSLSGANVLTF
>.|TRBJ1-5|TRBV4-3|.
TGCGCCAGCAGCCAAGATCTGGCCCCAGGTCTCGGGGGTCAGCCCCAGCATTTT
CASSQDLAPGLGGQPQHF
>.|TRBJ1-1|TRBV28|TRBD1
TGTGCCAGCAGTACCCAAGGACAGGGTCTGAACACTGAAGCTTTCTTT
CASSTQGQGLNTEAFF
>.|TRBJ2-3|TRBV18|TRBD2
TGTGCCAGCTCTCCAACTAGCGGGAGCACAGATACGCAGTATTTT
CASSPTSGSTDTQYF
>.|TRBJ2-3|TRBV7-8|TRBD2
TGTGCCAGCAGCTTAGCGAATCGGGGAGGGCCCACAGATACGCAGTATTTT
CASSLANRGGPTDTQYF
>.|TRBJ2-2|TRBV19|TRBD1
TGTGCCAGTAGCCGACAGGGAAGAAACACCGGGGAGCTGTTTTTT
CASSRQGRNTGELFF
>.|TRBJ1-1|TRBV6-4|TRBD1
TGTGCCAGCAGTTCACAGGGGTCGGCGACTGAAGCTTTCTTT
CASSSQGSATEAFF
>few|TRBJ2-7|TRBV19|TRBD1
TGTGCCAGTAGAGGATACGGACAGGGGTACGAGCAGTACTTC
CASRGYGQGYEQYF
>.|TRBJ2-7|TRBV18|TRBD1
TGTGCCAGCTCACCACCCAGCCCCGGGACAGCCTCCTACGAGCAGTACTTC
CASSPPSPGTASYEQYF
>.|TRBJ2-2|TRBV7-9|TRBD2
TGTGCCAGCAGATCAAACAGCGGGGTCACCGGGGAGCTGTTTTTT
CASRSNSGVTGELFF
>few|TRBJ2-1|TRBV14|TRBD2
TGTGCCAGCAGGGGCGGGAGGGCCTCCTACAATGAGCAGTTCTTC
CASRGGRASYNEQFF
>.|TRBJ1-1|TRBV5-6|.
TGTGCCAGCAGCGCACAGCGGCTGGACACTGAAGCTTTCTTT
CASSAQRLDTEAFF
>.|TRBJ1-5|TRBV30|TRBD1
TGTGCCTGGAGTCGACAGGGCACTAATCAGCCCCAGCATTTT
CAWSRQGTNQPQHF
>.|TRBJ1-5|TRBV10-3|.
TGTGCCATCAGTGAGTCGGGGGGGGCAAGGGTAAATCAGCCCCAGCATTTT
CAISESGGARVNQPQHF
>few|TRBJ2-1|TRBV7-9|TRBD2
TGTGCCAGCAGCTTAGCCCTAGCGGGGGTCTACAATGAGCAGTTCTTC
CASSLALAGVYNEQFF
>.|TRBJ2-7|TRBV27|TRBD1
TGTGCCAGCAGTTTATCGGGGACAGGGGGGTTCTACGAGCAGTACTTC
CASSLSGTGGFYEQYF
>few|TRBJ2-5|TRBV18|.
TGTGCCAGCTCACCATTACAGCAAGAGACCCAGTACTTC
CASSPLQQETQYF
>few|TRBJ1-4|TRBV4-3|.
TGCGCCAGCAGCCAAGATTCAGATGAAAAACTGTTTTTT
CASSQDSDEKLFF
>.|TRBJ2-2|TRBV11-3|.
TGTGCCACTGGGAGCTCTCTTACCGGGGAGCTGTTTTTT
CATGSSLTGELFF
>.|TRBJ2-1|TRBV5-1|TRBD1
TGCGCCAGCAGCTTTGGTGGTGATGGGACAGGGCAGTTCTTC
CASSFGGDGTGQFF
>few|TRBJ2-7|TRBV5-5|.
TGTGCCAGCAGCTTGGTGTATACAGGACCCGATCCCTACGAGCAGTACTTC
CASSLVYTGPDPYEQYF
>.|TRBJ2-1|TRBV5-1|TRBD2
TGCGCCAGTACGCGACTAGCGGGGGACAATGAGCAGTTCTTC
CASTRLAGDNEQFF
>few|TRBJ2-4|TRBV5-1|TRBD1
TGCGCCAGCAGCTTGGCCGAGGTCCAGGGGGACATTCAGTACTTC
CASSLAEVQGDIQYF
>.|TRBJ1-2|TRBV9|TRBD1
TGTGCCAGCAGCGCAATTCCACCCCGGACAGGGGGTCAGATTGGGAGTGGCTACACCTTC
CASSAIPPRTGGQIGSGYTF
>few|TRBJ1-5|TRBV7-9|.
TGTGCCAGCAGCTTCACAGGGCTGACGGGTAATCAGCCCCAGCATTTT
CASSFTGLTGNQPQHF
>.|TRBJ1-1|TRBV2|.
TGTGCCAGCAGGGCAGGATTGAACACTGAAGCTTTCTTT
CASRAGLNTEAFF
>few|TRBJ1-4|TRBV4-2|TRBD1
TGTGCCAGCAGCCAAGATCCGAACAGGGGCCCAACTAATGAAAAACTGTTTTTT
CASSQDPNRGPTNEKLFF
>few|TRBJ2-7|TRBV6-1|TRBD2
TGTGCCAGCAGCGTAGCGGGACGGGGAGAGCAGTACTTC
CASSVAGRGEQYF
>few|TRBJ2-7|TRBV28|.
TGTGCCAGCAGGGTTCCCGGGTTAGCTAACGAGCAGTACTTC
CASRVPGLANEQYF
>few|TRBJ2-1|TRBV5-1|TRBD2
TGCGCCAGCAGGTCCGGGACTAGTTTCAGCAATGAGCAGTTCTTC
CASRSGTSFSNEQFF
>medium-sized|TRBJ2-1|TRBV14|TRBD2
TGTGCCAGCAGCCGCACTAGCGGCTCGCAGTTCTTC
CASSRTSGSQFF
>.|TRBJ1-2|TRBV15|.
TGTGCCACCAGTACTGAAGCGCGGAGCCACTATGGCTACACCTTC
CATSTEARSHYGYTF
>.|TRBJ1-2|TRBV30|.
TGTGCCTGGAGTGGATCGGCGGGCTATGGCTACACCTTC
CAWSGSAGYGYTF
>.|TRBJ2-5|TRBV7-9|.
TGTGCCAGCAGCTTAGCAGGACAGCCCCAAGAGACCCAGTACTTC
CASSLAGQPQETQYF
>once|TRBJ2-7|TRBV30|TRBD1
TGTGCCTGGAGTTCTCCCTTGTTGCAGGGGGAATTCTACGAGCAGTACTTC
CAWSSPLLQGEFYEQYF
>few|TRBJ1-2|TRBV27|TRBD1
TGTGCCAGCAGGCAGGGGGTGGCTCTTAGTGGCTACACCTTC
CASRQGVALSGYTF
>.|TRBJ1-1|TRBV29-1|.
TGCAGCGGCACAGGGATGGGAACTGAAGCTTTCTTT
CSGTGMGTEAFF
>few|TRBJ1-1|TRBV29-1|TRBD1
TGCAGCGCTCGGACAGGGGGAACTGAAGCTTTCTTT
CSARTGGTEAFF
>.|TRBJ1-1|TRBV30|.
TGTGCCTGGAGTGTCGGACTATCCGGGAACACTGAAGCTTTCTTT
CAWSVGLSGNTEAFF
>.|TRBJ2-3|TRBV20-1|TRBD1
TGCAGTGCTAGTCGGGGGACAGGGGTTGATTTT
CSASRGTGVDF
>.|TRBJ2-7|TRBV7-2|TRBD2
TGTGCCAGCCGAGACGTGGCGGGAGAGCCAGGGCTCGAGCAGTACTTC
CASRDVAGEPGLEQYF
>few|TRBJ1-4|TRBV28|TRBD1
TGTGCCAGCAGTTCCCGACCGGGACAGGGAGGTGAAAAACTGTTTTTT
CASSSRPGQGGEKLFF
>.|TRBJ1-2|TRBV19|.
TGTGCCAGTAGTACGCTACAAAATAGCAGGGACTACACCTTC
CASSTLQNSRDYTF
>.|TRBJ1-1|TRBV4-2|.
TGTGCCAGCAGCCTTTCTCGGGACACTGAAGCTTTCTTT
CASSLSRDTEAFF
>few|TRBJ2-7|TRBV28|TRBD2
TGTGCCAGCAGTTCAGCCGGGACTAGCGGCTCCTACGAGCAGTACTTC
CASSSAGTSGSYEQYF
>few|TRBJ2-7|TRBV25-1|TRBD1
TGTGCCAGTGCCGACAGGGGCTATACCTACGAGCAGTACTTC
CASADRGYTYEQYF
>.|TRBJ2-3|TRBV29-1|.
TGCAGCGTTATACACGGCACAGATACGCAGTATTTT
CSVIHGTDTQYF
>few|TRBJ2-7|TRBV10-3|.
TGTGCCACCAGGGATCAGGGGCGGGAGCAGTACTTC
CATRDQGREQYF